This passage covers 19 T cell receptor beta chains from one sample sequenced in a study of persistence of HIV-infected CD4 T cells. For these TCRs, the target antigens are not known. The libraries were made with immunoSEQ version 4 in survey mode. Clones were sequenced by immunoSEQ multiplex PCR, and TCRdb holds only the in-frame ones, with some missing. Of tens of thousands of clones in the sample, just under 90% were seen once. Nonspecific anti-CD3/anti-CD28 bead stimulation represents the broad CD4+ T cell repertoire. Responding CD4+ T cells were sorted by upregulation of both CD40 ligand and CD69. The specimen comprised CD4+ T cells sorted from PBMCs after roughly 18-hour stimulation, sampled from a patient who received antiretroviral therapy. Receptors were obtained from an adult woman with HIV who was CMV-seropositive.

The J gene is TRBJ2-7, the V gene TRBV5-1, with 9 bases identical to TRBD1. CDR1 is SGHRS and CDR2 is YFSETQ in the germline V gene. The CDR3 runs to 18 residues. V lost 3 bases and J lost 0; bases outside the gene matches: 13. For the CDR3, the DNA is TGCGCCAGCAGCTCAACACCCCCCGGACAGGGGAACTCCTACGAGCAGTACTTC. As protein: CASSSTPPGQGNSYEQYF.

About this clone itself: The sample has other DNA sequences that encode this CDR3 too. J is TRBJ2-6 and V is TRBV3-1 (or the pseudogene TRBV3-2); D is unclear. Germline V gene data show CDR1 as LGHDT and CDR2 as YNNKEL (reference sequence). This CDR3 has 16 residues. Trimming removed 1 base from V and 3 bases from J, with 10 bases in between. The CDR3 coding sequence is TGTGCCAGCAGCCAAGGTTATATGAGTGGGGCCAACGTCCTGACTTTC. It encodes CASSQGYMSGANVLTF.

The chain combines TRBV7-8 with TRBJ1-5, with D tentatively TRBD1 (6 bases). The CDR3 has 14 residues. CDR1 and CDR2 from the germline V gene are SGHVS and FQNEAQ. The ends were cut back, 5 bases at V and 4 bases at J, with 12 bases in the middle. DNA for the CDR3: TGTGCCAGCAGCACCTACAGGGAGAATCAGCCCCAGCATTTT. Its translation: CASSTYRENQPQHF.

This chain connects TRBV19 to TRBJ2-7; possibly TRBD2 for D (5 bases). The germline V gene has CDR1 LNHDA and CDR2 SQIVND (reference sequence). Trimming pared 4 bases from V and 2 bases from J, leaving 12 bases between. The CDR3 runs 14 residues. The CDR3 DNA reads TGTGCCAGTAGTACCCCCGGACTTACCTACGAGCAGTACTTC. Translation: CASSTPGLTYEQYF. The entire variable domain, with the rest obtained from reference TRBV19 and TRBJ2-7, is as follows: DGGITQSPKYLFRKEGQNVTLSCEQNLNHDAMYWYRQDPGQGLRLIYYSQIVNDFQKGDIAEGYSVSREKKESFPLTVTSAQKNPTAFYLCASSTPGLTYEQYFGPGTRLTVT.

The V call is TRBV27, the J call TRBJ1-1; D uncertain. Trimming removed 3 bases at V and 8 bases at J, with 16 bases between. Germline V gene lookup returns CDR1 MNHEY and CDR2 SMNVEV (reference sequence). The CDR3 spans 14 residues. CDR3 DNA: TGTGCCAGCAGTTTTGCCGGGATATCAAACGAAGCTTTCTTT. Its protein product is CASSFAGISNEAFF.

The chain employs TRBV5-1 and TRBJ2-5; unclear D gene. V was shortened by 6 bases and J by 3 bases, with 15 bases between the two germline ends. CDR1 and CDR2 (germline): SGHRS, YFSETQ. The CDR3 runs to 14 residues. The CDR3 sequence: CASTRDTPKETQYF. The CDR3 DNA reads as TGCGCCAGCACCAGAGACACGCCGAAAGAGACCCAGTACTTC.

The genes are TRBV27 and TRBJ1-1; TRBD1 matches at 7 bases. Germline CDR1 is MNHEY and CDR2 is SMNVEV (reference sequence). V lost 5 bases and J lost 5; bases outside the gene matches: 14. The CDR3 loop spans 16 amino acids. The CDR3 loop reads CASSIATNSRGTEAFF. CDR3 DNA: TGTGCCAGCAGTATCGCTACCAACTCCAGGGGGACTGAAGCTTTCTTT.

The chain employs TRBV10-3 and TRBJ1-6; D unresolved. The V gene lost 6 bases and the J gene lost 0 bases, with 6 bases spanning the gap. CDR1 is ENHRY and CDR2 is SYGVKD in the germline V gene. This CDR3 is 14 amino acids long. CDR3 amino acids: CAISQSSYNSPLHF. CDR3 DNA: TGTGCCATCAGCCAGAGCTCCTATAATTCACCCCTCCACTTT.

The gene calls are TRBV7-9 and TRBJ2-4; a weak D match, TRBD2 (5 bases). The CDR3 sequence is 15 residues long. Germline V lookup: CDR1 SEHNR, CDR2 FQNEAQ (reference sequence). V was pared by 1 base and J by 7 bases, with 14 bases between. CDR3 sequence: CASSLGGIGSNIQYF. The CDR3 coding sequence is TGTGCCAGCAGCTTAGGAGGGATTGGGTCGAACATTCAGTACTTC.

This clone was picked up one time. The chain carries TRBV30 and TRBJ1-1; TRBD1 matches at 7 bases. Per the germline V gene, CDR1 is GTSNPN and CDR2 is SVGIG (reference sequence). Unmatched junction bases numbered 8, after V lost 3 bases and J lost 10 bases. This CDR3 is built from 12 residues. The CDR3, as DNA: TGTGCCTGGAGCCGGACAGGAACCGGAGCTTTCTTT. Translating gives CAWSRTGTGAFF.

The chain employs TRBV7-9 and TRBJ2-2, with no clear D. V gave up 9 bases and J gave up 2 bases, with 13 bases separating them. Germline loops: CDR1 SEHNR, CDR2 FQNEAQ (reference sequence). This CDR3 has 14 amino acids. The CDR3 spells CASTTAGNTGELFF. The CDR3 nucleotides are TGTGCCAGTACGACTGCTGGAAACACCGGGGAGCTGTTTTTT.

This sequence joins TRBV19 and TRBJ2-3; possibly TRBD2 for D (6 bases). Trimming pared 3 bases from V and 0 bases from J, leaving 16 bases between. Per germline, CDR1 LNHDA and CDR2 SQIVND (reference sequence). This CDR3 is 17 amino acids long. The CDR3, as DNA: TGTGCCAGTAGTATGAAGGGCCCAGCGGGCAGCACAGATACGCAGTATTTT. Protein: CASSMKGPAGSTDTQYF. Based on the CDR3 plus reference TRBV19 and TRBJ2-3, the full variable domain is DGGITQSPKYLFRKEGQNVTLSCEQNLNHDAMYWYRQDPGQGLRLIYYSQIVNDFQKGDIAEGYSVSREKKESFPLTVTSAQKNPTAFYLCASSMKGPAGSTDTQYFGPGTRLTVL.

On this clone itself: The sample contains more than one DNA sequence encoding this CDR3. The chain joins TRBV30 to TRBJ2-5; D gene unclear. CDR1 GTSNPN and CDR2 SVGIG come from the germline V gene (reference sequence). The CDR3 is 12 amino acids. Trimming removed 1 base from V and 3 bases from J, with 6 bases in between. The CDR3 DNA sequence: TGTGCCTGGAGTGGACTGGAAGAGACCCAGTACTTC. As protein: CAWSGLEETQYF. Based on the CDR3 plus reference TRBV30 and TRBJ2-5, the full variable domain is SQTIHQWPATLVQPVGSPLSLECTVEGTSNPNLYWYRQAAGRGLQLLFYSVGIGQISSEVPQNLSASRPQDRQFILSSKKLLLSDSGFYLCAWSGLEETQYFGPGTRLLVL.

The chain employs TRBV3-1 (or the pseudogene TRBV3-2) and TRBJ2-3; 7 nucleotides line up with TRBD2. This CDR3 is built from 16 residues. Germline CDR1 reads LGHDT; CDR2 reads YNNKEL (reference sequence). V shed 4 bases, J shed 2 bases, and the junction held 9 bases outside the gene matches. CDR3 sequence (DNA): TGTGCCAGCAGCCCGTGGGGGGGTTTGGCCACAGATACGCAGTATTTT. Translated: CASSPWGGLATDTQYF.

Written as DNA, the CDR3 is TGTGCCAGCAGTGAAGTCTCGGAGGGTTATCAGCCCCAGCATTTT. Its translation: CASSEVSEGYQPQHF. The chain couples TRBV6-1 to TRBJ1-5; D is uncertain. Germline V gene lookup returns CDR1 MNHNS and CDR2 SASEGT. This CDR3 is built from 15 residues. Trimming left V 1 base short and J 5 bases short, with 12 bases between.

The rearrangement uses TRBV28 and TRBJ2-7; the D is unclear. Germline V gene sequence: CDR1 MDHEN, CDR2 SYDVKM. The V end lost 3 bases, the J end lost 3 bases, and 12 bases lay between the germline ends. This CDR3 is built from 14 residues. CDR3 residues: CASSFSSTNYEQYF. For the CDR3, the DNA is TGTGCCAGCAGTTTCTCTAGTACCAACTACGAGCAGTACTTC.

This clone appeared a single time. The V gene is TRBV7-2, the J gene TRBJ1-5, with 8 bases identical to TRBD1. Germline trimming cut 5 bases from V and 7 bases from J; bases unmatched to any gene: 7. Germline V lookup: CDR1 SGHTA, CDR2 FQGNSA. This CDR3 spans 14 amino acids. CDR3 in DNA: TGTGCCAGCAGCCCCAGGGGGCGAAACCAGCCCCAGCATTTT. Its translation is CASSPRGRNQPQHF.

With respect to this clone: A junction end diverges from the germline sequence, so it may reflect a read error. The rearrangement joins TRBV9 to TRBJ1-2; D not certain. CDR3 length: 12 residues. Germline V lookup: CDR1 SGDLS, CDR2 YYNGEE. In DNA form, the CDR3 reads TGTGCCAGCGAGCGTGACGGGTCGGGCTACGCCTTC. It yields the protein CASERDGSGYAF.

The chain employs TRBV24-1 and TRBJ2-5, with D unresolved. This CDR3 is built from 13 residues. CDR1 and CDR2 from the germline V gene are KGHDR and SFDVKD. The germline V and J ends were trimmed by 3 bases and 5 bases, with 9 bases remaining between them. DNA of the CDR3: TGTGCCACCAGTGATCGTGCCGGGGAGACCCAGTACTTC. Translated, it gives CATSDRAGETQYF.